This is a list of T cell receptor beta chains from one sample in a study of beta chain features in type 1 diabetes. Sequenced by immunoSEQ multiplex PCR; TCRdb stores in-frame clones only, minus some. The sample has about 230,000 clones, over 9.5% seen once; the top ten hold about 0.037%. Material: naive CD4+ T cells from blood. The receptors shown here come from a woman aged 18-30 years in good health. Both conserved end residues are part of each CDR3. D genes are given only for firm matches. Clone size is not always given. Where it is, it says once, few, many or a class for expanded clones.

J gene | clone size | V gene | D gene | CDR3 protein | CDR3 DNA
TRBJ2-1 | few | TRBV7-7 | TRBD2 | CASSQRTSGSLYNEQFF | TGTGCCAGCAGCCAACGGACTAGCGGGAGTCTATACAATGAGCAGTTCTTC
TRBJ1-1 | NA | TRBV15 | NA | CATSRVFVEGTEAFF | TGTGCCACCAGCAGAGTTTTCGTGGAGGGCACTGAAGCTTTCTTT
TRBJ1-1 | few | TRBV6-6 | NA | CASSYSIGESEAFF | TGTGCCAGCAGTTACTCGATCGGAGAGAGTGAAGCTTTCTTT
TRBJ2-2 | few | TRBV5-1 | TRBD1 | CASSWDRGHGELFF | TGCGCCAGCAGCTGGGACAGGGGGCACGGGGAGCTGTTTTTT
TRBJ2-7 | NA | TRBV7-2 | NA | CASSPGNSYEQYF | TGTGCCAGCAGCCCGGGAAATTCCTACGAGCAGTACTTC
TRBJ2-2 | NA | TRBV19 | NA | CASRYGRGGYTGELFF | TGTGCCAGTAGATATGGACGAGGAGGGTACACCGGGGAGCTGTTTTTT
TRBJ2-7 | NA | TRBV29-1 | TRBD1 | CSVMIGGVAYEQYF | TGCAGCGTGATGATAGGGGGCGTAGCCTACGAGCAGTACTTC
TRBJ1-1 | NA | TRBV7-2 | NA | CASSPAGVGWEAFF | TGTGCCAGCAGCCCGGCCGGGGTGGGGTGGGAAGCTTTCTTT
TRBJ2-3 | few | TRBV13 | NA | CASSLGNTQYF | TGTGCCAGCAGCCTCGGGAATACGCAGTATTTT
TRBJ2-1 | few | TRBV7-6 | NA | CASSLGGPSSYNEQFF | TGTGCCAGCAGCTTAGGCGGGCCGAGCTCCTACAATGAGCAGTTCTTC
TRBJ1-2 | few | TRBV4-1 | NA | CASSQEGAANYGYTF | TGCGCCAGCAGCCAAGAAGGAGCAGCTAACTATGGCTACACCTTC
TRBJ2-7 | few | TRBV9 | NA | CASSVAESSYEQYF | TGTGCCAGCAGCGTAGCTGAGAGCTCCTACGAGCAGTACTTC
TRBJ2-3 | few | TRBV5-1 | TRBD2 | CASSLGLADTDTQYF | TGCGCCAGCAGCTTGGGACTAGCGGACACAGATACGCAGTATTTT
TRBJ2-1 | NA | TRBV29-1 | NA | CSVAIPQGLTDEQFF | TGCAGCGTTGCAATTCCACAGGGATTGACCGATGAGCAGTTCTTC
TRBJ1-5 | NA | TRBV12-5 | TRBD1 | CASGLVDRGSQPQHF | TGTGCTAGTGGTTTGGTCGACAGGGGGTCTCAGCCCCAGCATTTT
TRBJ1-5 | NA | TRBV19 | NA | CASSLTGKGNQPQHF | TGTGCCAGTAGCCTCACAGGGAAGGGCAATCAGCCCCAGCATTTT
TRBJ1-1 | NA | TRBV5-6 | TRBD1 | CASSYESWGQAREAFF | TGTGCCAGCAGCTATGAGAGTTGGGGACAGGCTCGTGAAGCTTTCTTT
TRBJ2-3 | NA | TRBV5-6 | TRBD2 | CASSNSGKNTDTQYF | TGTGCCAGCAGCAATAGCGGGAAAAACACAGATACGCAGTATTTT
TRBJ2-7 | NA | TRBV15 | NA | CATSTALPGKTYEQYF | TGTGCCACCAGCACAGCCCTCCCGGGGAAAACTTACGAGCAGTACTTC
TRBJ1-6 | NA | TRBV19 | TRBD1 | CASSSPRDSSYNSPLHF | TGTGCCAGTAGTTCACCCCGGGACAGCTCCTATAATTCACCCCTCCACTTT
TRBJ2-3 | NA | TRBV5-5 | TRBD2 | CASSFRLAGVSTDTQYF | TGTGCCAGCAGCTTCCGACTAGCGGGGGTATCCACAGATACGCAGTATTTT
TRBJ1-1 | NA | TRBV30 | NA | CAWIRVEAFF | TGTGCCTGGATCCGGGTTGAAGCTTTCTTT
TRBJ2-3 | NA | TRBV5-1 | TRBD2 | CASSLGTSGGTDTQYF | TGCGCCAGCAGCTTGGGCACTAGCGGGGGCACAGATACGCAGTATTTT
TRBJ2-3 | NA | TRBV5-1 | NA | CASSFGRSGGTDTQYF | TGCGCCAGCAGCTTCGGCCGCTCGGGGGGCACAGATACGCAGTATTTT
TRBJ1-1 | NA | TRBV15 | TRBD1 | CATSSPGQQQPRAEAFF | TGTGCCACCAGCAGTCCGGGACAGCAACAGCCGCGAGCTGAAGCTTTCTTT
TRBJ1-6 | few | TRBV6-6 | TRBD1 | CATNLGTGNSPLHF | TGTGCCACAAACCTCGGGACAGGGAATTCACCCCTCCACTTT
TRBJ1-6 | few | TRBV18 | NA | CASANSPLHF | TGTGCCAGCGCGAATTCACCCCTCCACTTT
TRBJ2-7 | NA | TRBV14 | NA | CASSQDLGQSYEQYF | TGTGCCAGCAGCCAAGACCTCGGACAGTCCTACGAGCAGTACTTC
TRBJ1-1 | few | TRBV5-1 | TRBD1 | CASSLDRGRAAFF | TGCGCCAGCAGCTTGGACAGGGGTCGAGCGGCTTTCTTT
TRBJ1-2 | NA | TRBV6-6 | TRBD1 | CASRSTDRMEENGYTF | TGTGCCAGCAGGAGCACGGACAGGATGGAAGAGAATGGCTACACCTTC
TRBJ1-3 | NA | TRBV7-9 | NA | CASSLVVGISGNTIYF | TGTGCCAGCAGCTTAGTCGTCGGTATCTCTGGAAACACCATATATTTT
TRBJ2-7 | NA | TRBV6-5 | TRBD2 | CASSYVAAGVTYEQYF | TGTGCCAGCAGTTATGTCGCCGCGGGGGTAACCTACGAGCAGTACTTC